This TCR beta chain appears in the sequencing data of a study of shared clonotypes between healthy human individuals. Study outcomes and limitations: About 5% of naive CD4 clonotypes were shared across several donors.

Assay: immunoSEQ multiplex PCR; the TCRdb copy retains only in-frame clones and omits some. The sample consists of approximately 640,000 clones, 72% of them appearing once. On this clone itself: Its antigen is unidentified.

This TCR derives from a woman in her thirties in good health. What was sequenced was memory CD4+ T cells sorted from blood. Subset meaning: CD45RA-negative fraction.

CDR3 nucleotides: TGTGCCATCAGTACTGCCTCCTACGAGCAGTACTTC. This codes for CAISTASYEQYF. The genes are TRBV10-3 and TRBJ2-7; D is unclear. The germline V gene encodes CDR1 ENHRY and CDR2 SYGVKD. The CDR3 covers 12 residues. Deletions cut 5 bases from V and 0 bases from J, with 5 bases between.